This T cell receptor (beta chain) was recovered during a study of control samples from healthy donors and cancer patients. The protocol was immunoSEQ multiplex PCR, while the TCRdb copy is restricted to in-frame clones and leaves out a portion. The sample shows tens of thousands of clones, 85% to 95% of them seen only once. The CDR3 sequence is 13 residues long. V was pared by 5 bases and J by 2 bases, with 9 bases between. The specimen was PBMCs. This clonotype originated in a man aged 30-40 years with colorectal cancer. This sequence joins TRBV12-3 or TRBV12-4 and TRBJ1-1; D gene uncertain. The CDR3 DNA sequence: TGTGCCAGCAGTCCAGACCCCAACACTGAAGCTTTCTTT. It encodes CASSPDPNTEAFF.